This T cell receptor beta chain was sequenced for a study of T cell responses to AZD1222 COVID-19 vaccine. General study results and limits: After two AZD1222 doses, spike-specific TCR breadth and depth rose versus day 0. Among those given AZD1222, only 6 or 7 were seropositive at baseline. Across spike, vaccine-associated CD4 TCRs were found, dominant at 160-218 and 743-854. Repertoire collection took place solely once the T cell response had peaked.

Germline CDR1 is MDHEN and CDR2 is SYDVKM. The CDR3 runs 15 residues. Unmatched junction bases numbered 7, after V lost 1 base and J lost 4 bases. As regards this clone: Its antigen is not identified. Distinct nucleotide sequences in the sample also encode this CDR3.

Sequencing used immunoSEQ multiplex PCR; TCRdb keeps in-frame clones, though not all of them. The repertoire holds some 97,000 clones, with 80% to 95% as singletons. This sequence originates from an adult in good health. Sequencing used peripheral blood, obtained on day 0 of AZD1222 vaccination. The V gene is TRBV28, the J gene TRBJ2-7, with 7 bases that match TRBD2. The CDR3, as DNA: TGTGCCAGCAGTTTATCAGGCGGGAGAGGGTACGAGCAGTACTTC. It is translated as CASSLSGGRGYEQYF.